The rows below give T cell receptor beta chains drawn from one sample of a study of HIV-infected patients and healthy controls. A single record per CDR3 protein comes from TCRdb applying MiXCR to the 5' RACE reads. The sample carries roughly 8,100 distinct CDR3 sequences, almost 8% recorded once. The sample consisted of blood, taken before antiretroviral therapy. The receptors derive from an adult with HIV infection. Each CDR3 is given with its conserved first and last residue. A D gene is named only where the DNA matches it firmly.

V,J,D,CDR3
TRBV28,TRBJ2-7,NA,CASTMDSASYEQYF
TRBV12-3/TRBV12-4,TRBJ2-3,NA,CASSSTADTQYF
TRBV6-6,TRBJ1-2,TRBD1,CASSSPLRGSYGYTF
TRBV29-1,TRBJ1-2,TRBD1,CSVDEGAIYGYTF
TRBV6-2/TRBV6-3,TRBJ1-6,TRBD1,CASSSRDRGLSSYNSPLHF
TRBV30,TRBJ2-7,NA,CAWRPGSSSYEQYF
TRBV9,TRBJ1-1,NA,CASSVGWNTEAFF
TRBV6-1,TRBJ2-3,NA,CASRFTDTQYF
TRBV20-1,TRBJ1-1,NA,CSALGGGEEAFF
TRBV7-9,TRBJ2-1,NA,CASSLGAFHIYNEQFF
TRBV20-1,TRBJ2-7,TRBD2,CSAFYSGRAGNEQYF
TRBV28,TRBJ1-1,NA,CASSWAGKRTEAFF
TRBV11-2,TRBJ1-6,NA,CASSLEGGSPLHF
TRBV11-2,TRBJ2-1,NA,CASSLDGSRNEQFF
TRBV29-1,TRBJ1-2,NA,CSVVEGGYTF
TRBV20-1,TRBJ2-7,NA,CSARDPGGGGRMSYEQYF
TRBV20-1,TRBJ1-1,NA,CSARDMDLPMNTEAFF
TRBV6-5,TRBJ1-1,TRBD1,CASRRQGATEAFF
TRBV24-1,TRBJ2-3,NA,CATSDTKGTYTDTQYF
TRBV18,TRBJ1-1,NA,CASSPFLIQGNTEAFF
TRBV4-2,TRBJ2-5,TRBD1,CASSQGSTGGQETQYF
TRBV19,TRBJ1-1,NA,CASSIEGGTEAFF
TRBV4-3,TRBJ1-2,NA,CASSQEGRGDYGYTF
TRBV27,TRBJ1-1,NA,CASSVVAQGGTEAFF
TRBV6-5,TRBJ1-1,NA,CASRSLNTEAFF
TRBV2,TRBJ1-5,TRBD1,CASSADRAQPQHF
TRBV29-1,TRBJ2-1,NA,CSVVKGQVNEQFF
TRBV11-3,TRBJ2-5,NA,CASSSGETQYF
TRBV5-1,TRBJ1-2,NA,CASSPSVANYGYTF
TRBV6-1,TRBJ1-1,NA,CASRLKQVLNTEAFF
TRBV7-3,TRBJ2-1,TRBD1,CASSFRGLVSYNEQFF
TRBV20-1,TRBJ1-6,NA,CSARDRTGGLNSPLHF
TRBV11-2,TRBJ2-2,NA,CASSLGRARELFF
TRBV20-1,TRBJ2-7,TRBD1,CSAGPGTAGTYEQYF
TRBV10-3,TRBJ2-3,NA,CAISTGGQGTDTQYF
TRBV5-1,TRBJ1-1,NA,CASSFEGGGTEAFF
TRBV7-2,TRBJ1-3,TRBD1,CASSKTGRSGNTIYF
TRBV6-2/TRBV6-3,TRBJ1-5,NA,CASSYSPDYSNQPQHF
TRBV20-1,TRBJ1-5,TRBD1,CSAMYRGHNQPQHF
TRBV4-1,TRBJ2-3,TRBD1,CASSQEVTGGGGDTQYF
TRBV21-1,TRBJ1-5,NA,CASSKAEGNQPQHF
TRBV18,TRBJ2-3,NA,CASSPPAVDTQYF
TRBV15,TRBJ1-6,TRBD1,CATSRQTGGDSPLHF
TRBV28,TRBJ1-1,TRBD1,CASSLDRGNTEAFF
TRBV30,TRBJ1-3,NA,CAWRSAAGNTIYF
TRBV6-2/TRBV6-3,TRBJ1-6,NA,CASSYTFNSPLHF
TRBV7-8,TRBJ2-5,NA,CASSLGRGDQETQYF
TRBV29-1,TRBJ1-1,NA,CSVRRKMNTEAFF
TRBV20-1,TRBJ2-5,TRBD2,CSALAGLQETQYF
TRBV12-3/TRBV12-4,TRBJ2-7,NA,CASSRQGPRAYEQYF
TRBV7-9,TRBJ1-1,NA,CALGGALGNTEAFF
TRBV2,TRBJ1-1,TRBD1,CASRGEPPDRVGFNTEAFF
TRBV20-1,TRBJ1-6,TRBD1,CSARPTGGESPLHF
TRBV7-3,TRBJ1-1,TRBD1,CASGPTGGTEAFF
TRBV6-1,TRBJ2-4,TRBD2,CASSDRLALAKNIQYF
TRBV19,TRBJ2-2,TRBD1,CASQDRRTGGRTGELFF
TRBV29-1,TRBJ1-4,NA,CSVDDRRDEKLFF
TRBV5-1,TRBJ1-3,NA,CASRNSLSGNTIYF
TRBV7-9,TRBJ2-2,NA,CASSGRGGTGELFF
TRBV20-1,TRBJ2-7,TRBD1,CSARDPGTGDFYEQYF